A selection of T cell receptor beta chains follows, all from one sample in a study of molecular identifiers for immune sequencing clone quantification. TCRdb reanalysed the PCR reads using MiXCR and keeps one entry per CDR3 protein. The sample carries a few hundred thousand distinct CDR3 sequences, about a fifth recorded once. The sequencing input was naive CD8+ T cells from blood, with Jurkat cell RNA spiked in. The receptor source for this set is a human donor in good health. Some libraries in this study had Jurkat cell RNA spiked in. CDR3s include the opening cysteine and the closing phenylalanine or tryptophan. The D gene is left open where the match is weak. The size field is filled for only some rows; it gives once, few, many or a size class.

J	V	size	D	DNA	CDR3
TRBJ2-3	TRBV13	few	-	TGTGCCAGCAGCCCACCGGACTTCAGAAGTACAGATACGCAGTATTTT	CASSPPDFRSTDTQYF
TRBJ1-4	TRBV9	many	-	TGTGCCAGCAGCGCCGAACAGGGTGGCGAAAAACTGTTTTTT	CASSAEQGGEKLFF
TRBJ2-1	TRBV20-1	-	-	TGCAGTGCTAGGTTGTCGCAACGGGAGGGGGCGATAAATAATGAGCAGTTCTTC	CSARLSQREGAINNEQFF
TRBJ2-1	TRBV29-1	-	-	TGCAGCGCCCTCAGGGTGGGGCGCAATGAGCAGTTCTTC	CSALRVGRNEQFF
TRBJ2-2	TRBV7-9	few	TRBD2	TGTGCCATCCGGTACGGGGGGATTTACACCGGGGAGCTGTTTTTT	CAIRYGGIYTGELFF
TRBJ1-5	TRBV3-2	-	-	TGTGCCAGCAGCCACCAATGGACGTATGGCAATCAGCCCCAGCATTTT	CASSHQWTYGNQPQHF
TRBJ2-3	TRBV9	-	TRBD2	TGTGCCAGCAGTTTTACTAGCGGGGGTGGAGATACGCAGTATTTT	CASSFTSGGGDTQYF
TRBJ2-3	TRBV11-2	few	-	TGTGCCAGCAGCTTATGGTCTGGGGGGATAGATACGCAGTATTTT	CASSLWSGGIDTQYF
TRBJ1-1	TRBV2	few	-	TGTGCCAGCAGTCCGAGGGGGGCGGGGAACCCCAACACTGAAGCTTTCTTT	CASSPRGAGNPNTEAFF
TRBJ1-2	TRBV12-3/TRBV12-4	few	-	TGTGCCAGCACTCCCGGGACCTACACCTTC	CASTPGTYTF
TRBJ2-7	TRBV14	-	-	TGTGCCAGCAGCCACGGTGGGGTCTCCTACGAGCAGTACTTC	CASSHGGVSYEQYF
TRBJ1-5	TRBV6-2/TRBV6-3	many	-	TGTGCCAGCAGACCGGACGGCATTCGCAATCAGCCCCAGCATTTT	CASRPDGIRNQPQHF
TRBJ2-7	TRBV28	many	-	TGTGCCAGCAGTTTTCGGCAGTATGTCGAGCAGTACTTC	CASSFRQYVEQYF
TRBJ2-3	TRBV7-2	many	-	TGTGCCAGCAGCTCCCCAGGGGTTGTAGATACGCAGTATTTT	CASSSPGVVDTQYF
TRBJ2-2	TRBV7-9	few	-	TGTGCCTCCCTGCCAGGGTTCACCGGGGAGCTGTTTTTT	CASLPGFTGELFF
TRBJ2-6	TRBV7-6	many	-	TGTGCCAGCAGCCCCGAGGTAGGTTCTGGGGCCAACGTCCTGACTTTC	CASSPEVGSGANVLTF
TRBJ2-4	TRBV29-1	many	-	TGCAGCGTTGAAGATCAGGGGATTCAGTACTTC	CSVEDQGIQYF
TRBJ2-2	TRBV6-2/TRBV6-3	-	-	TGTGCCAGCAGTTCGATAGAACGGAGGAACACCGGGGAGCTGTTTTTT	CASSSIERRNTGELFF
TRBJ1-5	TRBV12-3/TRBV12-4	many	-	TGTGCCAGCAGTTTATTCGGTGATAATCAGCCCCAGCATTTT	CASSLFGDNQPQHF
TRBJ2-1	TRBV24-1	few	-	TGTGCCACCAGTGGAAGATCAGATATAAACAATGAGCAGTTCTTC	CATSGRSDINNEQFF
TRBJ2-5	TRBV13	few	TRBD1	TGTGCCAGCAGCTCATACAGGGGGCGAGAGACCCAGTACTTC	CASSSYRGRETQYF
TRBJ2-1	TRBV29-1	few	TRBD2	TGCAGCGCGGGACTAGCGGGTCCCTACAATGAGCAGTTCTTC	CSAGLAGPYNEQFF
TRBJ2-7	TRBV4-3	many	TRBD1	TGCGCCAGCAGCCAAGAGAGGGACAGGGTCTACGAGCAGTACTTC	CASSQERDRVYEQYF
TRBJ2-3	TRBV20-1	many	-	TGCAGTGCTTCCGGGGGGCTTTGGACAGATACGCAGTATTTT	CSASGGLWTDTQYF
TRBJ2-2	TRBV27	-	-	TGTGCCAGCAGTTTGGTATGGGGCGGTGGGGAGCTGTTTTTT	CASSLVWGGGELFF
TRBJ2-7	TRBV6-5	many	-	TGTGCCAGCAGTCCCGGGGTAGCTCCCTACGAGCAGTACTTC	CASSPGVAPYEQYF
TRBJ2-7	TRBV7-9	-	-	TGTGCCAGCAGAACAGACAGGAGCTCCTACGAGCAGTACTTC	CASRTDRSSYEQYF
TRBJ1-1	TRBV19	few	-	TGTGCCAGTAAAGTTGGGAGGGGAGAAGCTTTCTTT	CASKVGRGEAFF
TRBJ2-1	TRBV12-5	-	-	TGTGCTAGTGGTTTGGTAGTGGCGCCCTCCGACCGCGATGAGCAGTTCTTC	CASGLVVAPSDRDEQFF
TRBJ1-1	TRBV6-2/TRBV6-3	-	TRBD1	TGTGCCAGCAGTTGGACAGGGAGATCTGAAGCTTTCTTT	CASSWTGRSEAFF
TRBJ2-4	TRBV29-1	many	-	TGCAGCGTTGAGCCTAAAGGGACGGGCCGCCAAAACATTCAGTACTTC	CSVEPKGTGRQNIQYF
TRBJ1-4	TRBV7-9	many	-	TGTGCCAGCAGCAATCTTGACGGACTTAATGAAAAACTGTTTTTT	CASSNLDGLNEKLFF
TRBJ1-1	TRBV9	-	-	TGTGCCAGCAGTGTTTCGGACCGAAACAAAGCTTTCTTT	CASSVSDRNKAFF
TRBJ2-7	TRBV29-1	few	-	TGCAGCGTTACTTTGGACAATACCTACGAGCAGTACTTC	CSVTLDNTYEQYF
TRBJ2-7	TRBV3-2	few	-	TGTGCCAGCAGTACCGGGAACCCTCCTTACGAGCAGTACTTC	CASSTGNPPYEQYF
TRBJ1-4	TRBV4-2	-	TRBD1	TGTGCCAGCAGCCAAGATATACAGACAGGGCCTAATGAAAAACTGTTTTTT	CASSQDIQTGPNEKLFF
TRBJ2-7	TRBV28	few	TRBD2	TGTGCCAGCGCATTAGGACTAGCGAGCTACGAGCAGTACTTC	CASALGLASYEQYF
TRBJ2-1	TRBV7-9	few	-	TGTGCCAGCAGCTTAGCCCGGGGGCTGTACAATGAGCAGTTCTTC	CASSLARGLYNEQFF
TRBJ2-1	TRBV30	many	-	TGTGCCTGGAGTATGGGACACTACAATGAGCAGTTCTTC	CAWSMGHYNEQFF
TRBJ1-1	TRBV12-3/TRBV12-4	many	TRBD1	TGTGCCAGCAGTTTAGACTCCGGGACAGGGATGAACACTGAAGCTTTCTTT	CASSLDSGTGMNTEAFF
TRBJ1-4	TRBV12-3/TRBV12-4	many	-	TGTGCCAGCAGTTGGGGGGGAGACAATGAAAAACTGTTTTTT	CASSWGGDNEKLFF
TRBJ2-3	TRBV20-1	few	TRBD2	TGCAGTGCCGGGCGGGAGGGCACAGATACGCAGTATTTT	CSAGREGTDTQYF
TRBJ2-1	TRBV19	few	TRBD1	TGTGCCAGTAGAAAGGACAGGGTCAATGAGCAGTTCTTC	CASRKDRVNEQFF
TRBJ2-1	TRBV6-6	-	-	TGTGCCAGCAGTTACTCGGGTCGGGAGAGGGAGTTCTTC	CASSYSGREREFF
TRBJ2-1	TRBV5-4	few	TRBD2	TGTGCCAGCAGCTTGGTAGCGGGGGGGCCGGGGAATGAGCAGTTCTTC	CASSLVAGGPGNEQFF
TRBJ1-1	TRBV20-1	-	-	TGCAGTGCTAGTGGTGGGGGGATGAACACTGAAGCTTTCTTT	CSASGGGMNTEAFF
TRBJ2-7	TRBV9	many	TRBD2	TGTGCCAGCAGCGTCGGGACTAGCGGGGGATACGAGCAGTACTTC	CASSVGTSGGYEQYF
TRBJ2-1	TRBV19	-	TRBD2	TGTGCCAGTAGTGCCGATAGCGGGAGCTACAATGAGCAGTTCTTC	CASSADSGSYNEQFF
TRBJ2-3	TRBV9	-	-	TGTGCCAGCAGCTCTCGACAGGATAGCACAGATACGCAGTATTTT	CASSSRQDSTDTQYF
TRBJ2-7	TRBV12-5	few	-	TGTGCTAGTGGTTTGGTAGACGAGCAGTACTTC	CASGLVDEQYF
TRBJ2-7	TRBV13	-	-	TGTACCAGCAGCAACCGACTGACAGGAGACGAGCAGTACTTC	CTSSNRLTGDEQYF
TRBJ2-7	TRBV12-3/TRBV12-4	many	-	TGTGCCAGCAGTTTCGGGACGGAGAACGAGCAGTACTTC	CASSFGTENEQYF